The present TCR beta chain was sequenced within a study of CD8 T cells in ankylosing spondylitis. TCRdb used MiXCR to reprocess the 5' RACE reads, holding one entry per CDR3 protein. Found here are approximately 130,000 distinct CDR3 sequences, about 10% of them singletons; the top ten hold 4.1%. The length of the CDR3 is 13 residues. Trimming pared 1 base from V and 7 bases from J, leaving 8 bases between. Per germline, CDR1 LGHDT and CDR2 YNNKEL (reference sequence). The sample consisted of blood, either unsorted or a sorted T cell fraction (not recorded which). V usage is TRBV3-1 and J usage is TRBJ1-3; no reliable D call. The TCR comes from a female donor with ankylosing spondylitis or in good health (not recorded which). The CDR3 coding sequence is TGTGCCAGCAGCCAAGCTCGAACGAACACCATATATTTT. Protein sequence: CASSQARTNTIYF.